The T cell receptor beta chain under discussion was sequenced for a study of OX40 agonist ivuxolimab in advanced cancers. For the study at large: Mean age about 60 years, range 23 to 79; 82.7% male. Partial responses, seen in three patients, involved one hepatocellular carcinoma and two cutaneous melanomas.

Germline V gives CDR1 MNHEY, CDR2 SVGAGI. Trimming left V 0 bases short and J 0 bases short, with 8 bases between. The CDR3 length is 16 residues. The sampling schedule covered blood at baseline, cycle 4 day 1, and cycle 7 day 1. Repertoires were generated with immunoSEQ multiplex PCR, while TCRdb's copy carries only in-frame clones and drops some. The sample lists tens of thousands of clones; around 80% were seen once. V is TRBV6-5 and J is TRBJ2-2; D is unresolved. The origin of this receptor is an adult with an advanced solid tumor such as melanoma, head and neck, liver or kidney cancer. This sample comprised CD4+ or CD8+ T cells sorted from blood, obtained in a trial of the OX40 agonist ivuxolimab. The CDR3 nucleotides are TGTGCCAGCAGTTACTCGACTCCGACGAACACCGGGGAGCTGTTTTTT. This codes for CASSYSTPTNTGELFF.